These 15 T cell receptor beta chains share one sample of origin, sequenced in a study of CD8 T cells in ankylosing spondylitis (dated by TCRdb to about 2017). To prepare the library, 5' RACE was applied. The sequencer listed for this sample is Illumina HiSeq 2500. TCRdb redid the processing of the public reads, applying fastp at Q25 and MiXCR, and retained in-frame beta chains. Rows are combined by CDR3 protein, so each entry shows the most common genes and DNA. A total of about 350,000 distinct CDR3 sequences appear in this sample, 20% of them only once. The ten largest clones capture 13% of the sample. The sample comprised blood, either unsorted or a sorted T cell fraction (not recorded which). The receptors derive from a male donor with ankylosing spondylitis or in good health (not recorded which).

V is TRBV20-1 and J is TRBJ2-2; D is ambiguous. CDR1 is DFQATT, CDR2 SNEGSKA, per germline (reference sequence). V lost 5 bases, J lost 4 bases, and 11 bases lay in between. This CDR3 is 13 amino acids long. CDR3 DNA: TGCAGTGCTCTGCGCGGCTTCACCGGGGAGCTGTTTTTT. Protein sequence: CSALRGFTGELFF.

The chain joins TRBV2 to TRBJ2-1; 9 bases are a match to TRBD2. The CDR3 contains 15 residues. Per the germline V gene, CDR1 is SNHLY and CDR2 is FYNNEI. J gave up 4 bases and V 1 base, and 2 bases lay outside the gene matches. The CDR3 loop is CASSEGGGAYNEQFF. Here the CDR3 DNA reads TGTGCCAGCAGTGAAGGCGGGGGGGCTTACAATGAGCAGTTCTTC.

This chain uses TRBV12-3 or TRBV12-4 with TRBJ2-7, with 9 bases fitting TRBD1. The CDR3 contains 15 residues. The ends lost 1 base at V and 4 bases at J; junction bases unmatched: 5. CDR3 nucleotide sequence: TGTGCCAGCAGTTTAGGCCGGGACAGGGAATACGAGCAGTACTTC. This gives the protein CASSLGRDREYEQYF.

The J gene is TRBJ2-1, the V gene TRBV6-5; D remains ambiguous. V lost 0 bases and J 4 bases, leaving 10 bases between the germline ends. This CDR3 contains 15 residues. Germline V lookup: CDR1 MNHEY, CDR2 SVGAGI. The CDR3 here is CASSYSDPQYNEQFF. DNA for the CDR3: TGTGCCAGCAGTTACTCGGATCCCCAATACAATGAGCAGTTCTTC.

The CDR3 nucleotides read TGTGCCAGCAGCACCCGGACAGGGGATTGGGGCACTGAAGCTTTCTTT. As protein: CASSTRTGDWGTEAFF. The rearrangement joins TRBV5-6 to TRBJ1-1, with 9 bases fitting TRBD1. Germline CDR1 is SGHDT and CDR2 is YYEEEE. The CDR3 consists of 16 residues. The J segment lost 4 bases and the V segment lost 4 bases, leaving 11 bases of the junction unmatched.

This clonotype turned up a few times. The CDR3 loop reads CASSLSRSRQQETQYF. In nucleotides, the CDR3 is TGTGCCAGCAGTTTGTCTCGTTCCAGGCAACAAGAGACCCAGTACTTC. The chain combines TRBV12-3 or TRBV12-4 with TRBJ2-5; unclear D gene. CDR3 length equals 16 residues. V was trimmed by 3 bases and J by 2 bases, leaving 16 bases between them.

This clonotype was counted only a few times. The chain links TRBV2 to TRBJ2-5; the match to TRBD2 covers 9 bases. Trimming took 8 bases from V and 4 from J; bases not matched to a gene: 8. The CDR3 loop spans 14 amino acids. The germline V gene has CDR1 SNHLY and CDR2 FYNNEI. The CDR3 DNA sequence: TGTGCCAGCGGTTTAGCGGGGGCGGGAGAGACCCAGTACTTC. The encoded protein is CASGLAGAGETQYF.

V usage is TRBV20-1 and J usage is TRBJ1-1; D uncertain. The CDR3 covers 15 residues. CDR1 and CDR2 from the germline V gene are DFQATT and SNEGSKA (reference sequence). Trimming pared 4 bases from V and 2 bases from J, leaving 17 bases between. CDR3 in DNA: TGCAGTGCTATACATTACCGGGTCCATAACACTGAAGCTTTCTTT. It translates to CSAIHYRVHNTEAFF.

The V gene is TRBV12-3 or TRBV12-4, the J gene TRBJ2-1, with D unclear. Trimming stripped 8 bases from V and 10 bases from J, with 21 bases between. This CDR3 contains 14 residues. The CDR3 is CASLTNPGLGEQFF. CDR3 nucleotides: TGTGCCAGCCTTACGAACCCGGGTTTAGGCGAGCAGTTCTTC.

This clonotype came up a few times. The CDR3 is CSVGRGMNTEAFF. Written as DNA, the CDR3 is TGCAGCGTTGGTAGGGGCATGAACACTGAAGCTTTCTTT. The chain couples TRBV29-1 to TRBJ1-1; possible D gene TRBD1, 5 bases. This CDR3 contains 13 residues. The V end was cut by 4 bases, the J end by 0 bases, with 9 bases between. Germline lookup yields CDR1 SQVTM and CDR2 ANQGSEA.

As DNA, the CDR3 is TGCAGCGTTGATGGCACCGACACCGGGGAGCTGTTTTTT. This sequence encodes CSVDGTDTGELFF. The chain joins TRBV29-1 to TRBJ2-2; the D is unclear. Trimming took off 3 bases at V and 3 bases at J, with 8 bases between the two ends. This CDR3 comprises 13 residues. CDR1 and CDR2 (germline): SQVTM, ANQGSEA.

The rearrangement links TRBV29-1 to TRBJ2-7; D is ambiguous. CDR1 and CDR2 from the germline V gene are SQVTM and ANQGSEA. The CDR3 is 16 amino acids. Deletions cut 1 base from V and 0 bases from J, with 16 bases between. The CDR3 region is CSVEGVPGESSYEQYF. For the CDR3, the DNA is TGCAGCGTTGAAGGGGTACCGGGCGAAAGCTCCTACGAGCAGTACTTC.

The CDR3 reads CASSPWSGTGELFF. Written as DNA, the CDR3 is TGTGCCAGCAGCCCCTGGTCCGGGACCGGGGAGCTGTTTTTT. This sequence joins TRBV6-2 or TRBV6-3 and TRBJ2-2; D is undetermined. The V end lost 6 bases, the J end lost 5 bases, and 13 bases lay between the germline ends. The germline gives CDR1 MNHEY, CDR2 SVGEGT. This CDR3 contains 14 residues.

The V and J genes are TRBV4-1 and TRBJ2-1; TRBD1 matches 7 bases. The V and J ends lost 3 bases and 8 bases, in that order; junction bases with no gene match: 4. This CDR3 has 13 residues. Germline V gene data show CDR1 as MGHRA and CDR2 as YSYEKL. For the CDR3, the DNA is TGCGCCAGCAGCCATTCAGGGGGAGATGAGCAGTTCTTC. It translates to CASSHSGGDEQFF.

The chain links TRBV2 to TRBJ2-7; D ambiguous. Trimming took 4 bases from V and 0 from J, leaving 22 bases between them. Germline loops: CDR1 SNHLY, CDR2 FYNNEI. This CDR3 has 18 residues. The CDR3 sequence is CASSGLVSVGQDSYEQYF. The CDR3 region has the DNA TGTGCCAGCAGTGGTCTTGTTTCGGTGGGCCAAGACTCCTACGAGCAGTACTTC.